Shown below are 29 T cell receptor beta chains from a single sample sequenced in a study of blood T cells in healthy people across ages. Sample-barcoded 5' priming and a J-beta primer mix drove a second PCR of about 6 to 12 cycles. TCRdb reprocessed the 5' RACE reads with MiXCR, giving one entry per CDR3 protein. This sample yields 1.5 million to 2 million distinct CDR3 sequences, of which roughly a third are seen a single time; 11% belongs to the top ten. Sequencing was carried out using blood. These receptors all come from a woman aged 30 to 39 in good health.

The V call is TRBV20-1, the J call TRBJ2-1; TRBD2 aligns across 8 bases. The CDR3 is 15 amino acids. CDR1 DFQATT and CDR2 SNEGSKA come from the germline V gene (reference sequence). V dropped 3 bases and J dropped 2; count of bases not matched to a gene: 6. Here the CDR3 reads CSASSSGLTYNEQFF. The CDR3 DNA reads TGCAGTGCTAGTTCTAGCGGGTTAACCTACAATGAGCAGTTCTTC.

The rearrangement uses TRBV6-1 and TRBJ2-5, with TRBD2 matching over 8 bases. After removal of 5 bases from V and 0 bases from J, the junction contained 11 bases not matched to a gene. The CDR3 sequence is 17 residues long. CDR1 MNHNS and CDR2 SASEGT come from the germline V gene. The CDR3 protein is CASSILGLAGYQETQYF. The CDR3 region has the DNA TGTGCCAGCAGTATTCTAGGTCTAGCGGGCTACCAAGAGACCCAGTACTTC.

This clonotype was counted a few times. The rearrangement uses TRBV28 and TRBJ2-7; TRBD1 is a possible D gene (6 bases). CDR1 is MDHEN, CDR2 SYDVKM, per germline. CDR3 length: 12 residues. Trimming took 6 bases from V and 6 from J, leaving 12 bases between them. The CDR3 sequence: CASSPTGIEQYF. CDR3 bases: TGTGCCAGCAGCCCAACAGGGATCGAGCAGTACTTC.

This CDR3 is CASSSLLAITDTQYF. CDR3 nucleotide sequence: TGTGCCAGCAGTTCTCTACTAGCGATTACAGATACGCAGTATTTT. V usage is TRBV12-3 or TRBV12-4 and J usage is TRBJ2-3; 7 bases fit TRBD2. The length of the CDR3 is 15 residues. Trimming removed 4 bases from V and 3 bases from J; junction bases left unmatched: 7.

This clonotype was seen only a few times. The chain carries TRBV5-1 and TRBJ2-1; a possible D gene is TRBD2 (7 bases). The CDR3 covers 15 residues. V was pared by 0 bases and J by 9 bases, with 16 bases between. CDR1 is SGHRS and CDR2 is YFSETQ in the germline V gene. The CDR3, as DNA: TGCGCCAGCAGCTTGGATGGGGGGGGGCGTAGTGAGCAGTTCTTC. Residues: CASSLDGGGRSEQFF.

In this sample, this clonotype turned up once. This may stem from a read error, because a much larger clone lies one nucleotide away. V and J are TRBV5-1 and TRBJ2-1; D call uncertain. This CDR3 is built from 13 residues. Looked up from germline, CDR1 is SGHRS and CDR2 is YFSETQ. CDR3 sequence reads: CASSGVAYNGQFF. The CDR3 DNA reads as TGCGCCAGCAGCGGGGTAGCCTACAATGGGCAGTTCTTC.

This clonotype was picked up a small number of times. The chain recombines TRBV6-6 with TRBJ1-1; D is possibly TRBD1 (6 bases). This CDR3 spans 14 amino acids. V lost 6 bases, J lost 7 bases, and 18 bases lay in between. The germline gives CDR1 MNHNY, CDR2 SVGAGI (reference sequence). This CDR3 is CASRGTGTSIEAFF. In DNA form, the CDR3 reads TGTGCCAGCAGGGGGACCGGGACATCTATTGAAGCTTTCTTT.

This clonotype was picked up many times. The genes are TRBV12-3 or TRBV12-4 and TRBJ1-6; 9 positions match TRBD1. The ends lost 8 bases at V and 10 bases at J; junction bases unmatched: 9. The CDR3 length is 14 residues. The CDR3 is CASVPGQGGSPLHF. In DNA, the CDR3 is TGTGCCAGCGTTCCGGGACAGGGTGGATCACCCCTCCACTTT.

The chain combines TRBV7-9 with TRBJ2-1, with 7 bases fitting TRBD1. The ends lost 5 bases at V and 6 bases at J; junction bases unmatched: 7. Germline CDR1 reads SEHNR; CDR2 reads FQNEAQ (reference sequence). This CDR3 is built from 14 residues. In DNA form, the CDR3 reads TGTGCCAGCAGCGGGGAATACAGGGGCAATGAGCAGTTCTTC. This encodes CASSGEYRGNEQFF.

This clonotype has a count of ten or more. The chain carries TRBV7-3 and TRBJ2-3; 8 bases line up with TRBD2. The germline gives CDR1 SGHTA, CDR2 FQGTGA. V dropped 4 bases and J dropped 1; count of bases not matched to a gene: 4. This CDR3 region has 15 residues. The CDR3 here is CASSSGTRGTDTQYF. CDR3 DNA sequence: TGTGCCAGCAGCTCCGGGACTAGAGGCACAGATACGCAGTATTTT.

This clonotype was seen a handful of times. One end of the junction fails to match germline, which may point to a read error. The chain carries TRBV4-1 and TRBJ2-1; 8 bases line up with TRBD2. CDR3 length equals 15 residues. Germline CDR1 MGHRA, CDR2 YSYEKL. DNA for the CDR3: TGCGCCAGTAGCCCAGCCTGGGCGGGAGGCAATGAGCAGTTCTTC. This encodes CASSPAWAGGNEQFF.

This chain uses TRBV24-1 with TRBJ2-3, with no clear D. Germline V gene data show CDR1 as KGHDR and CDR2 as SFDVKD. V was cut by 3 bases and J by 4 bases, with 7 bases left in between. CDR3 length equals 13 residues. CDR3: CATSDPSPDTQYF. DNA for the CDR3: TGTGCCACCAGTGATCCCTCGCCAGATACGCAGTATTTT.

With respect to this clonotype: A clone one base away is much larger, so this may be a read error. V usage is TRBV29-1 and J usage is TRBJ2-7; 7 positions match TRBD1. V dropped 5 bases and J dropped 7; count of bases not matched to a gene: 11. Germline assignment: CDR1 SQVTM and CDR2 ANQGSEA. This CDR3 is built from 13 residues. The CDR3 here is CSVPGQLNNEQYF. Written as DNA, the CDR3 is TGCAGCGTTCCGGGACAGCTAAACAATGAGCAGTACTTC.

This clonotype was seen only a few times. The V gene is TRBV10-2, the J gene TRBJ2-2; D is perhaps TRBD1 (5 bases). The V and J ends lost 2 bases and 1 base respectively, with 5 bases between them. CDR1 is WSHSY, CDR2 SAAADI, per germline. CDR3 size: 14 residues. In DNA form, the CDR3 reads TGCGCCAGCAGTGAGCAGGGGAACACCGGGGAGCTGTTTTTT. Translated, it gives CASSEQGNTGELFF.

The rearrangement joins TRBV7-9 to TRBJ2-1; a possible D gene is TRBD2 (5 bases). Germline V CDR1 and CDR2: SEHNR, FQNEAQ (reference sequence). Deletions cut 1 base from V and 7 bases from J, with 17 bases between. This CDR3 spans 16 amino acids. The CDR3 nucleotides read TGTGCCAGCAGCTTAGTTTACGGAACGGAGGAAAATGAGCAGTTCTTC. Amino acid sequence: CASSLVYGTEENEQFF.

This chain connects TRBV4-1 to TRBJ2-5; D not certain. The CDR3 is made up of 15 amino acids. Germline V gene lookup returns CDR1 MGHRA and CDR2 YSYEKL. V dropped 2 bases and J dropped 2 bases, with 12 bases sitting between them. CDR3 DNA sequence: TGCGCCAGCAGCCAATTTAAAACGGATCAAGAGACCCAGTACTTC. Translating gives CASSQFKTDQETQYF.

The rearrangement joins TRBV20-1 to TRBJ1-5, with D possibly being TRBD1 (6 bases). This CDR3 contains 14 residues. The germline gives CDR1 DFQATT, CDR2 SNEGSKA (reference sequence). V was trimmed by 6 bases and J by 7 bases, leaving 19 bases between them. The CDR3 sequence is CSAVGTGLNQPQHF. As DNA, the CDR3 is TGCAGTGCCGTAGGCACAGGGTTAAACCAGCCCCAGCATTTT.

The chain employs TRBV20-1 and TRBJ2-5; 7 bases fit TRBD2. The assigned J gene may be wrong: the sequence end matches TRBJ2-7 better. CDR3 length equals 14 residues. CDR1 is DFQATT and CDR2 is SNEGSKA in the germline V gene (reference sequence). CDR3 DNA sequence: TGCAGTGCTAGAGACGGACTAGTTTTAGACGAGCAGTACTTC. This translates into CSARDGLVLDEQYF.

This clonotype was counted between two and nine times. The V call is TRBV2, the J call TRBJ2-4; D is possibly TRBD2 (6 bases). The CDR3 sequence is 13 residues long. The germline V and J ends were trimmed by 7 bases and 8 bases, with 15 bases remaining between them. CDR1 and CDR2 (germline): SNHLY, FYNNEI. The CDR3 DNA reads TGTGCCAGCAATCACGGTCGGAGGGACATTCAGTACTTC. Translation: CASNHGRRDIQYF.

The chain links TRBV20-1 to TRBJ1-2; D is unresolved. V was trimmed by 7 bases and J by 12 bases, leaving 12 bases between them. The CDR3 sequence is 9 residues long. Germline lookup yields CDR1 DFQATT and CDR2 SNEGSKA (reference sequence). CDR3 nucleotides: TGCAGTGTCCCGGACGGGGACACCTTC. It is translated as CSVPDGDTF.

The CDR3 region has the DNA TGTGCCAGCAGTCCTAGCGGGGGGTACTCCTACAATGAGCAGTTCTTC. This sequence encodes CASSPSGGYSYNEQFF. This chain joins TRBV6-5 and TRBJ2-1; TRBD2 matches at 11 bases. In germline, CDR1 is MNHEY, CDR2 SVGAGI. The length of the CDR3 is 16 residues. The J segment lost 0 bases and the V segment lost 5 bases, leaving 3 bases of the junction unmatched.

This clonotype occurred many times. The chain links TRBV10-3 to TRBJ1-2, with 9 nucleotides matching TRBD1. Germline V gives CDR1 ENHRY, CDR2 SYGVKD. CDR3 size: 15 residues. V was clipped by 6 bases and J by 2 bases; unmatched bases: 7. CDR3 loop: CAIRMDRGSNYGYTF. The CDR3, as DNA: TGTGCCATCAGGATGGACAGGGGTTCGAACTATGGCTACACCTTC.

This clonotype was counted ten times or more. The V and J genes are TRBV7-9 and TRBJ2-7, with TRBD1 as a possible D gene (6 bases). V was trimmed by 5 bases and J by 7 bases, leaving 12 bases between them. This CDR3 region has 12 residues. Per germline, CDR1 SEHNR and CDR2 FQNEAQ (reference sequence). Written as DNA, the CDR3 is TGTGCCAGCAGCCCAAACAGGGTAGAGCAGTACTTC. Its protein product is CASSPNRVEQYF.

The table lists this clonotype with many counts. The V call is TRBV29-1, the J call TRBJ2-1; perhaps TRBD1 as D (6 bases). CDR1 is SQVTM and CDR2 is ANQGSEA in the germline V gene. CDR3 length: 13 amino acids. CDR3 in amino acids: CRVEGQYSDEQFF. The DNA for the CDR3 is TGCAGAGTAGAAGGACAGTACAGCGATGAGCAGTTCTTC.

V gene TRBV3-1 combines with J gene TRBJ2-5; D is possibly TRBD2 (6 bases). Trimming cost V 0 bases and J 2 bases, with 19 bases left between them. Germline V gene lookup returns CDR1 LGHDT and CDR2 YNNKEL (reference sequence). The CDR3 runs to 18 residues. The CDR3 DNA sequence: TGTGCCAGCAGCCAAGATTCTTGGCGGCGGGGAACACAAGAGACCCAGTACTTC. This codes for CASSQDSWRRGTQETQYF.

This clonotype showed up just once. A read error may account for a junction end that differs from germline. The CDR3 bases are TGTGCCTGCAGTTTTACAGAAGTCTCCTACGAGCAGTACTTC. Translation: CACSFTEVSYEQYF. The chain has TRBV12-3 or TRBV12-4 and TRBJ2-7; no clear D gene. The CDR3 totals 14 residues.

In this sample, this clonotype turned up a few times. The chain uses TRBV6-1 and TRBJ1-6, with unresolved D. CDR3 length equals 14 residues. Germline lookup yields CDR1 MNHNS and CDR2 SASEGT. V was pared by 1 base and J by 7 bases, with 8 bases between. In DNA form, the CDR3 reads TGTGCCAGCAGTGAAGGGGTCCGAAATTCACCCCTCCACTTT. Residues: CASSEGVRNSPLHF.

This rearrangement joins TRBV25-1 to TRBJ1-1; possible D gene TRBD1, 6 bases. The CDR3 spans 12 residues. In germline, CDR1 is MGHDK, CDR2 SYGVNS. Trimming removed 9 bases at V and 7 bases at J, with 15 bases between. CDR3 sequence reads: CASGTQGYEAFF. CDR3 nucleotides: TGTGCCAGTGGAACACAGGGATATGAAGCTTTCTTT.

At least ten counts were recorded for this clonotype. J is TRBJ2-1 and V is TRBV20-1; 12 nucleotides align to TRBD2. Germline-derived CDR1 and CDR2 are DFQATT and SNEGSKA (reference sequence). The ends lost 6 bases at V and 0 bases at J; junction bases unmatched: 9. The CDR3 is 17 amino acids. The CDR3 DNA is TGCAGTGCCTGGACTAGCGGGAAGGAAATCTCCTACAATGAGCAGTTCTTC. Translated: CSAWTSGKEISYNEQFF.